These 20 T cell receptor beta chains were all obtained from the same sample, sequenced in a study of beta chain features in type 1 diabetes. Study outcomes and limitations: Moderately but significantly shorter TCRB CDR3s were found in Type 1 diabetes patients in all four CD4+ subsets.

The antigens of these receptors remain unknown. Every bit of the isolated RNA underwent reverse transcription, so sequencing read expressed TCRB transcripts. Clones were read by immunoSEQ multiplex PCR, and TCRdb kept only the in-frame ones, dropping some. This sample has some 700,000 clones; about an eighth occur once, and the top ten carry about 0.02%. Source material: naive CD4+ T cells from blood. Receptors originate from a man aged 18 to 30 with type 1 diabetes.

This clone was counted between two and nine times. The chain couples TRBV29-1 to TRBJ2-7; either TRBD1 or TRBD2 may fit D (5 bases each). The CDR3 extends over 11 amino acids. V lost 5 bases, J lost 4 bases, and 9 bases lay in between. CDR1 and CDR2 (germline): SQVTM, ANQGSEA. The CDR3 sequence is CSVQGEYEQYF. CDR3 sequence (DNA): TGCAGCGTTCAGGGAGAATACGAGCAGTACTTC.

This rearrangement joins TRBV27 to TRBJ2-5, with unresolved D. This CDR3 comprises 12 residues. The V gene's germline CDR1 is MNHEY and CDR2 SMNVEV (reference sequence). Trimming took 8 bases from V and 1 from J, leaving 8 bases between them. The CDR3 DNA is TGTGCCAGCGGCCGTAGCCAAGAGACCCAGTACTTC. It yields the protein CASGRSQETQYF.

There are a few counts of this clone. The chain combines TRBV19 with TRBJ2-3, with D unresolved. Between the trimmed V and J ends, which lost 8 bases and 4 bases, there was a span of 13 bases. The length of the CDR3 is 13 residues. Germline-derived CDR1 and CDR2 are LNHDA and SQIVND (reference sequence). The CDR3 sequence is CASASTASDTQYF. The CDR3 DNA follows: TGTGCCAGTGCTTCGACTGCCTCAGATACGCAGTATTTT.

Only a few counts were recorded for this clone. The genes are TRBV7-2 and TRBJ2-1; perhaps TRBD2 as D (5 bases). V was shortened by 2 bases and J by 9 bases, with 8 bases between the two germline ends. Germline-derived CDR1 and CDR2 are SGHTA and FQGNSA. This CDR3 contains 12 residues. The CDR3 DNA reads TGTGCCAGCAGCTTATATCGGGGTGAGCAGTTCTTC. Its protein product is CASSLYRGEQFF.

Concerning this clone: The CDR3 does not end in the conserved phenylalanine or tryptophan, so this is likely a read error. The DNA is left out, because the CDR3 cannot be placed on it with certainty; the CDR3 is given as TCRdb lists it. The chain joins TRBV7-9 to TRBJ1-1; the D call TRBD1 from the table was never checked on the DNA. The germline V gene encodes CDR1 SEHNR and CDR2 FQNEAQ (reference sequence). The CDR3 is 11 amino acids in total, end residues counted. CDR3 protein: CASSLIGQGMG.

This clone appeared once. The chain is built from TRBV30 and TRBJ2-5, with 12 bases identical to TRBD2. V was clipped by 4 bases and J by 5 bases; unmatched bases: 8. The length of the CDR3 is 15 residues. The germline CDR1 and CDR2 sequences are GTSNPN and SVGIG (reference sequence). CDR3 nucleotides: TGTGCCTGGATCCCTAGCGGGGGGGCTTGGGAGACCCAGTACTTC. The encoded protein is CAWIPSGGAWETQYF.

The chain uses TRBV7-9 and TRBJ1-2, with 9 bases identical to TRBD1. V shed 10 bases and J 8 bases; nucleotides not matched to a gene: 8. Germline CDR1 reads SEHNR; CDR2 reads FQNEAQ (reference sequence). This CDR3 is built from 12 residues. The CDR3 spells CAILLTGGGYTF. As DNA, the CDR3 is TGTGCCATACTCCTGACAGGGGGAGGCTACACCTTC.

The chain recombines TRBV6-5 with TRBJ1-2; D not resolved. V gave up 5 bases and J gave up 3 bases, with 4 bases separating them. From germline, CDR1 is MNHEY and CDR2 SVGAGI. The CDR3 sequence is 11 residues long. The CDR3 bases are TGTGCCAGCAGTGACCACTATGGCTACACCTTC. Its protein product is CASSDHYGYTF.

This clone was recorded a few times. The chain uses TRBV7-9 and TRBJ1-2; the D is unclear. This CDR3 spans 13 amino acids. Germline values: CDR1 SEHNR, CDR2 FQNEAQ (reference sequence). V was trimmed by 1 base and J by 4 bases, leaving 7 bases between them. The CDR3, as DNA: TGTGCCAGCAGCTTAGGACTGATCTATGGCTACACCTTC. Translation gives CASSLGLIYGYTF.

J is TRBJ1-1 and V is TRBV5-1; D may be TRBD1 (5 bases). The CDR3 has 15 residues. Germline V CDR1 and CDR2: SGHRS, YFSETQ. V was clipped by 0 bases and J by 5 bases, with 14 bases between them. CDR3 DNA: TGCGCCAGCAGCTTGGCGGCAGGGCTTTGGACTGAAGCTTTCTTT. Amino acids: CASSLAAGLWTEAFF.

This clone was detected only a few times. The rearrangement uses TRBV5-1 and TRBJ1-6, with D possibly matching TRBD1 (6 bases). CDR1 is SGHRS and CDR2 is YFSETQ in the germline V gene. This CDR3 comprises 15 residues. V was trimmed by 0 bases and J by 10 bases, leaving 14 bases between them. Here the CDR3 DNA reads TGCGCCAGCAGCTTGGTTGCAGGGGAAGGGTCACCCCTCCACTTT. Amino acids: CASSLVAGEGSPLHF.

This clone was observed a handful of times. J is TRBJ1-1 and V is TRBV5-6; 8 bases are shared with TRBD1. J lost 1 base, V lost 4 bases, and 12 bases had no gene match. This CDR3 spans 17 amino acids. Per germline, CDR1 SGHDT and CDR2 YYEEEE. The CDR3 DNA reads TGTGCCAGCAGCCGACGCTTGACGGGACAGGAGAACACTGAAGCTTTCTTT. Its protein product is CASSRRLTGQENTEAFF.

The rearrangement links TRBV28 to TRBJ2-7; 10 positions match TRBD1. This CDR3 has 14 amino acids. V lost 7 bases, J lost 3 bases, and 6 bases stayed unmatched. Germline V gives CDR1 MDHEN, CDR2 SYDVKM. Here the CDR3 reads CASIPGQGIYEQYF. CDR3 DNA: TGTGCCAGCATCCCGGGACAGGGGATCTACGAGCAGTACTTC.

This clone was picked up a small number of times. The V gene is TRBV6-5, the J gene TRBJ1-2; weak D call: TRBD1 (6 bases). CDR1 MNHEY and CDR2 SVGAGI come from the germline V gene. This CDR3 contains 14 residues. The V end was cut by 4 bases, the J end by 4 bases, with 13 bases between. Here the CDR3 reads CASSSPGDGYGYTF. The DNA of the CDR3 is TGTGCCAGCAGTTCACCAGGGGATGGCTATGGCTACACCTTC.

The chain recombines TRBV7-2 with TRBJ2-7; 7 bases match TRBD1. J was trimmed by 2 bases and V by 5 bases; bases with no gene match: 3. CDR3 length equals 13 residues. Germline CDR1 and CDR2: SGHTA and FQGNSA. CDR3 coding DNA: TGTGCCAGCAGCCCAGGGGGAACCTACGAGCAGTACTTC. Translation gives CASSPGGTYEQYF.

This CDR3 is CASSRQGVDGYTF. The DNA for the CDR3 is TGTGCCAGCAGCCGACAGGGTGTCGATGGCTACACCTTC. V and J are TRBV7-9 and TRBJ1-2, with TRBD1 matching over 7 bases. CDR1 is SEHNR, CDR2 FQNEAQ, per germline (reference sequence). This CDR3 spans 13 amino acids. V shed 5 bases, J shed 6 bases, and the junction held 6 bases outside the gene matches.

This clone occurred a few times. This sequence joins TRBV4-2 and TRBJ2-6, with D possibly matching TRBD1 (6 bases). CDR3 length: 19 amino acids. Between the trimmed V and J ends, which lost 1 base and 1 base, there was a span of 17 bases. Per the germline V gene, CDR1 is LGHNA and CDR2 is YNFKEQ. The CDR3 region is CASSQAVVGTLSGANVLTF. The CDR3 DNA follows: TGTGCCAGCAGCCAAGCGGTGGTTGGGACATTGTCTGGGGCCAACGTCCTGACTTTC.

The rearrangement links TRBV18 to TRBJ1-2, with D hard to call. This CDR3 is 13 amino acids long. Germline V gene data show CDR1 as KGHSH and CDR2 as LQKENI. V lost 3 bases, J lost 6 bases, and 11 bases lay in between. The CDR3 sequence is CASSPRSTDGYTF. In DNA, the CDR3 is TGTGCCAGCTCACCTCGTTCCACAGATGGCTACACCTTC. The full variable domain, its missing parts supplied by reference TRBV18 and TRBJ1-2, is NAGVMQNPRHLVRRRGQEARLRCSPMKGHSHVYWYRQLPEEGLKFMVYLQKENIIDESGMPKERFSAEFPKEGPSILRIQQVVRGDSAAYFCASSPRSTDGYTFGSGTRLTVV.

In this sample, this clone turned up a few times. The chain carries TRBV9 and TRBJ1-1; 8 bases agree with TRBD1. CDR1 is SGDLS and CDR2 is YYNGEE in the germline V gene. The CDR3 sequence is 17 residues long. After removal of 0 bases from V and 1 base from J, the junction contained 8 bases not matched to a gene. This CDR3 reads CASSVGTGRNRNTEAFF. In nucleotides, the CDR3 is TGTGCCAGCAGCGTAGGGACAGGGAGGAACCGGAACACTGAAGCTTTCTTT.

This chain uses TRBV27 with TRBJ1-6, with D possibly TRBD1 on 6 matching bases. The germline V and J ends were trimmed by 5 bases and 7 bases, with 9 bases remaining between them. This CDR3 region has 13 residues. Germline loops: CDR1 MNHEY, CDR2 SMNVEV (reference sequence). The CDR3 loop reads CASSHRENSPLHF. The DNA of the CDR3 is TGTGCCAGCAGTCACAGGGAGAATTCACCCCTCCACTTT.